The T cell receptor (beta chain) described here comes from a study of T cell responses to AZD1222 COVID-19 vaccine. Profiled with immunoSEQ multiplex PCR; TCRdb holds only in-frame clones, not every one. This sample has 100,000 to 150,000 clones, with approximately 91% found just once. Germline-derived CDR1 and CDR2 are LGHNT and FRNRAP. V was trimmed by 2 bases and J by 4 bases, leaving 9 bases between them. CDR3 length: 13 amino acids. This specimen consisted of peripheral blood, obtained 28 days after the second AZD1222 dose. This clonotype was obtained from an adult who received the AZD1222 COVID-19 vaccine. The chain has TRBV12-5 and TRBJ2-7; the D call may be TRBD1 or TRBD2 (6 bases each). This CDR3 is CASGLTGRYEQYF. CDR3 sequence (DNA): TGTGCTAGTGGTTTGACAGGGAGGTACGAGCAGTACTTC. Drawing the rest from reference TRBV12-5 and TRBJ2-7, the complete variable domain is DARVTQTPRHKVTEMGQEVTMRCQPILGHNTVFWYRQTMMQGLELLAYFRNRAPLDDSGMPKDRFSAEMPDATLATLKIQPSEPRDSAVYFCASGLTGRYEQYFGPGTRLTVT.